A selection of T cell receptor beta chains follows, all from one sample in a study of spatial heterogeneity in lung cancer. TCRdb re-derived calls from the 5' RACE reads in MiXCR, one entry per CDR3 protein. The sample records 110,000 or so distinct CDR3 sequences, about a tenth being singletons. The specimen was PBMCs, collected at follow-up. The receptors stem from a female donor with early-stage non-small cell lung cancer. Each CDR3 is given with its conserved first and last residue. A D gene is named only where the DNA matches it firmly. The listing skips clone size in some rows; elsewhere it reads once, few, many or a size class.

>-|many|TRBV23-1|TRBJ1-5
TGCGCCAGCAGTCGAGGGGATTTGGAGCCCCAGCATTTT
CASSRGDLEPQHF
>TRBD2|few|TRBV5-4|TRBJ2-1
TGTGCCAGCAGCTTGGTTAGCGGGAGGGCCAATGAGCAGTTCTTC
CASSLVSGRANEQFF
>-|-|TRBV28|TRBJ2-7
TGTGCCAGCAGTAAGACCTACGAGCAGTACTTC
CASSKTYEQYF
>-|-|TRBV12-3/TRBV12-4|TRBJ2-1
TGTGCCAGCAGTTTAGGAAGGCGAACCTACAATGAGCAGTTCTTC
CASSLGRRTYNEQFF
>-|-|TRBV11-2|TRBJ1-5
TGTGCCAGCAGCTGGAGAGGGGATAGCAATCAGCCCCAGCATTTT
CASSWRGDSNQPQHF
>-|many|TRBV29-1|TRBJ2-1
TGCAGCGTTGAAGATCCGTCCGGATACAATGAGCAGTTCTTC
CSVEDPSGYNEQFF
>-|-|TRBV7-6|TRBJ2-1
TGTGCCAGCAGCGCTCTCGTTGTTTACAATGAGCAGTTCTTC
CASSALVVYNEQFF
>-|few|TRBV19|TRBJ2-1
TGTGCCAGTAGCGATTATAGCGGAAGCTACAATGAGCAGTTCTTC
CASSDYSGSYNEQFF
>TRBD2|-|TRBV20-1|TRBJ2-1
TGCAGTGCTAGAGATCCGGGACTAGCGCGATACAATGAGCAGTTCTTC
CSARDPGLARYNEQFF
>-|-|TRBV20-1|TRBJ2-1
TGCAGTGCTAGAGATCTAGCGTCATCCTACAATGAGCAGTTCTTC
CSARDLASSYNEQFF
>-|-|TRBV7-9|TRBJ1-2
TGTGCCAGCAGCATGGACCTGGCAGTCTCGGGCGGCTACACCTTC
CASSMDLAVSGGYTF
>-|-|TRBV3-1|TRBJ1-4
TGTGCCAGCAGCCCACCTGCGGGGAGTCATGAAAAACTGTTTTTT
CASSPPAGSHEKLFF
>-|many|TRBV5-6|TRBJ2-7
TGTGCCAGCAGCTGGGGAAGGTACGAGCAGTACTTC
CASSWGRYEQYF
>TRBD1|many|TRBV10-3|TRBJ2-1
TGTGCCATCAGTGTGGGACAGGGCTCCTACAATGAGCAGTTCTTC
CAISVGQGSYNEQFF
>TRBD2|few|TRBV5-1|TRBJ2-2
TGCGCCAGCAGACAAGGGACTAGCGTGGCCGGGGAGCTGTTTTTT
CASRQGTSVAGELFF
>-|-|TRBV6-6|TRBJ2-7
TGTGCCAGCAGCGGGCTTTTAGCGGCCCCCTACGAGCAGTACTTC
CASSGLLAAPYEQYF
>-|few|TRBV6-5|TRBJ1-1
TGTGCCAGCAGTCAACCGGGGTTCGACACTGAAGCTTTCTTT
CASSQPGFDTEAFF
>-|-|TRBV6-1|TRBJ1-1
TGTGCCAGCAGTGGGAGACACGCCGACACTGAAGCTTTCTTT
CASSGRHADTEAFF
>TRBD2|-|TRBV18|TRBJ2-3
TGTGCCAGCTCACCACCTGGAGCGGGAGACGCAGATACGCAGTATTTT
CASSPPGAGDADTQYF
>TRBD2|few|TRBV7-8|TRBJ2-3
TGTGCCAGCAGCGAGGGGTCGGGACTAAGGCCGCAGTATTTT
CASSEGSGLRPQYF
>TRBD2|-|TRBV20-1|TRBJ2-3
TGCAGTGCTGCAGGACTAGCGGAAATAGATACGCAGTATTTT
CSAAGLAEIDTQYF
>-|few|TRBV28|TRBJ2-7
TGTGCCAGCAGTCCGACGGTGACCTACGAGCAGTACTTC
CASSPTVTYEQYF
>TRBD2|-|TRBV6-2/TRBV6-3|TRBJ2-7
TGTGCCAGCAGTTACTCGAGTAGCGGGAGGGCCACCCAGTACTTC
CASSYSSSGRATQYF